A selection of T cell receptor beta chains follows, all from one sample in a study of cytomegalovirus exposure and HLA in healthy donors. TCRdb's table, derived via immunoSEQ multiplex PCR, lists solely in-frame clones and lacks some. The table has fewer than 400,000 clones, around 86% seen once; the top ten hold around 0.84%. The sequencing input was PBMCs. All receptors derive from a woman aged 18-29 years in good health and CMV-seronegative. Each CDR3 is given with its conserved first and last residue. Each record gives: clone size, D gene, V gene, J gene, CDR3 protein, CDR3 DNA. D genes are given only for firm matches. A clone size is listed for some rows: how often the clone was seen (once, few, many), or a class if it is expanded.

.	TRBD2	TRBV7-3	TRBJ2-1	CASSSTTSGRINEQFF	TGTGCCAGCAGCTCGACGACTAGCGGGAGGATAAATGAGCAGTTCTTC
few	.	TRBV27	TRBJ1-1	CASSLQGLTEAFF	TGTGCCAGCAGTTTACAGGGGCTAACTGAAGCTTTCTTT
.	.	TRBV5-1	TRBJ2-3	CASSRERDLGTDTQYF	TGCGCCAGCAGCCGTGAACGGGATTTGGGCACAGATACGCAGTATTTT
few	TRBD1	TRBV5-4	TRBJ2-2	CASSSGAQGDTGELFF	TGTGCCAGCAGCTCTGGGGCACAGGGGGATACCGGGGAGCTGTTTTTT
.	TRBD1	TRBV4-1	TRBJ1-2	CASSPTEGARDYGYTF	TGCGCCAGCAGCCCAACGGAGGGGGCGCGTGACTATGGCTACACCTTC
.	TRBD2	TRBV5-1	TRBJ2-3	CASSLTSGSTDTQYF	TGCGCCAGCAGCTTGACTAGCGGTAGCACAGATACGCAGTATTTT
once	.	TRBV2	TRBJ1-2	CASSEGRGSYGYTF	TGTGCCAGCAGTGAAGGGCGAGGTAGCTATGGCTACACCTTC
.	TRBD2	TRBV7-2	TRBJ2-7	CASSPLPLAGEQYF	TGTGCCAGCAGCCCACTTCCACTAGCGGGGGAGCAGTACTTC
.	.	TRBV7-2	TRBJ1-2	CASSPRSSYGYTF	TGTGCCAGCAGCCCTCGGAGCAGCTATGGCTACACCTTC
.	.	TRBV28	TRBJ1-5	CASSSAKGNQPQHF	TGTGCCAGCAGCAGCGCCAAGGGCAATCAGCCCCAGCATTTT
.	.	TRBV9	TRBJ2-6	CASSVLSGANVLTF	TGTGCCAGCAGCGTGTTATCTGGGGCCAACGTCCTGACTTTC
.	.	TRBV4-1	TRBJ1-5	CASSQTWQGPLPQHF	TGCGCCAGCAGCCAAACCTGGCAGGGGCCCCTGCCCCAGCATTTT
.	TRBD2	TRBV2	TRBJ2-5	CASLSSGRGFGETQYF	TGTGCCAGCTTAAGTAGCGGGAGAGGATTTGGAGAGACCCAGTACTTC
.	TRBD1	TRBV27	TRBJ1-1	CASSPPTGQGSAEAFF	TGTGCCAGCAGCCCACCGACCGGACAGGGGAGTGCTGAAGCTTTCTTT
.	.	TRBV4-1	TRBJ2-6	CASSQVVGANVLTF	TGCGCCAGCAGCCAAGTCGTTGGGGCCAACGTCCTGACTTTC
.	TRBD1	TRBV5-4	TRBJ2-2	CASSFGQGFGELFF	TGTGCCAGCAGCTTCGGACAGGGTTTCGGGGAGCTGTTTTTT
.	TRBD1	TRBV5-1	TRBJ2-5	CASSSQGVQETQYF	TGCGCCAGCAGCTCACAGGGGGTTCAAGAGACCCAGTACTTC
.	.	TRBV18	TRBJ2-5	CASSPPGRGVETQYF	TGTGCCAGCTCACCACCGGGCAGGGGCGTGGAGACCCAGTACTTC
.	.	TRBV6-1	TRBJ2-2	CASSETGAGELFF	TGTGCCAGCAGTGAGACGGGGGCCGGGGAGCTGTTTTTT
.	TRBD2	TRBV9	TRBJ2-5	CASSGSGSGGETQYF	TGTGCCAGCAGCGGTAGCGGGAGTGGCGGAGAGACCCAGTACTTC
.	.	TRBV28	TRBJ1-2	CASRLLSGAGDAGSYGYTF	TGTGCCAGCAGACTCCTCTCGGGGGCGGGGGACGCGGGTTCCTATGGCTACACCTTC
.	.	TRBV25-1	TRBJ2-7	CASSRGGTPSYEQYF	TGTGCCAGCAGTCGGGGCGGGACCCCCAGCTACGAGCAGTACTTC
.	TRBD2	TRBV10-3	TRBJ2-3	CAISQRDLSDTQYF	TGTGCCATCAGCCAGCGGGATTTGTCAGATACGCAGTATTTT
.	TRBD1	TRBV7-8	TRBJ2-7	CASSTSHGTAFYEQYF	TGTGCCAGCAGCACTAGTCACGGGACAGCTTTCTACGAGCAGTACTTC
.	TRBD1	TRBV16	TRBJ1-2	CASSQRQGAYGYTF	TGTGCCAGCAGCCAAAGACAGGGGGCGTATGGCTACACCTTC
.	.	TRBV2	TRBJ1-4	CASIRGLSNEKLFF	TGTGCCAGCATCCGGGGTCTTTCTAATGAAAAACTGTTTTTT
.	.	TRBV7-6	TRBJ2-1	CASSLTRTGNEQFF	TGTGCCAGCAGCCTAACCCGAACAGGGAATGAGCAGTTCTTC